This T cell receptor beta chain is from a study of blood T cells in healthy people across ages. Next came a second PCR, run for roughly 6 to 11 cycles, which used a sample-barcoded 5' primer along with a J-beta primer mix. MiXCR, run by TCRdb on the 5' RACE reads, gives a single entry per CDR3 protein. The sample records over 750,000 distinct CDR3 sequences, more than 20% being singletons. Each sample used at least 7 million PBMCs. The CDR3 spans 15 residues. Germline loops: CDR1 SGDLS, CDR2 YYNGEE. V lost 4 bases, J lost 4 bases, and 9 bases stayed unmatched. The same data also went into a second study, on T cells of mothers and their children. That publication notes: Reads obtained per mother exceeded 8.5 million TCR beta CDR3 reads, with several million obtained per child. For unrelated pairs as for related ones, thymic selection shapes TCR recombination output similarly.

The chain is built from TRBV9 and TRBJ1-2; TRBD1 matches 8 bases. Sequenced material: blood. The sequence was obtained from a boy aged 5-17 years in good health. This CDR3 reads CASSPGQGRGYGYTF. The CDR3 nucleotides read TGTGCCAGCAGCCCCGGACAGGGAAGGGGCTATGGCTACACCTTC.